A single sample is the source of the 24 T cell receptor beta chains below, sequenced in a study of blood T cell repertoires in COVID-19. Only in-frame clones appear in the TCRdb table, and some are missing; sequencing was by immunoSEQ multiplex PCR. The sample includes tens of thousands of clones, nearly 85% seen only once; the top ten take around 17%. The sequencing sample was made of peripheral blood. The receptors here all came from a man in his forties with acute or convalescent COVID-19.

CDR3 bases: TGTGCCAGCAGCTTATCTTATGGCTACACCTTC. This codes for CASSLSYGYTF. The chain joins TRBV5-6 to TRBJ1-2, with no clear D. Germline V CDR1 and CDR2: SGHDT, YYEEEE. V was cut by 2 bases and J by 5 bases, with 4 bases left in between. CDR3 length: 11 residues.

The gene calls are TRBV7-2 and TRBJ2-3; TRBD2 is a possible D gene (6 bases). The germline V and J ends were trimmed by 1 base and 1 base, with 12 bases remaining between them. The CDR3 is 16 residues long. Germline V gene sequence: CDR1 SGHTA, CDR2 FQGNSA. CDR3 in DNA: TGTGCCAGCAGCTTAGGTCCAGCGGGCCGCACAGATACGCAGTATTTT. It codes for CASSLGPAGRTDTQYF.

This rearrangement joins TRBV19 to TRBJ1-2; 7 bases fit TRBD1. Per the germline V gene, CDR1 is LNHDA and CDR2 is SQIVND (reference sequence). The CDR3 sequence is 13 residues long. The V segment lost 6 bases and the J segment 7 bases; nucleotides outside the gene matches: 8. CDR3: CASRLQGSGGYTF. The CDR3 bases are TGTGCCAGTAGATTACAGGGGAGCGGTGGCTACACCTTC. The full variable domain, with the rest looked up from reference TRBV19 and TRBJ1-2, is DGGITQSPKYLFRKEGQNVTLSCEQNLNHDAMYWYRQDPGQGLRLIYYSQIVNDFQKGDIAEGYSVSREKKESFPLTVTSAQKNPTAFYLCASRLQGSGGYTFGSGTRLTVV.

The chain couples TRBV9 to TRBJ1-4; D is perhaps TRBD1 (5 bases). V was trimmed by 3 bases and J by 0 bases, leaving 18 bases between them. In germline, CDR1 is SGDLS, CDR2 YYNGEE. The CDR3 runs to 18 residues. The CDR3 sequence is CASSGDRARGATNEKLFF. Here the CDR3 DNA reads TGTGCCAGCAGCGGCGACAGAGCTAGGGGCGCAACTAATGAAAAACTGTTTTTT.

The chain employs TRBV23-1 and TRBJ1-1; D gene uncertain. TRBV23-1 is treated as an ORF (open reading frame) with a function not yet certain. The CDR3 has 14 amino acids. V gave up 2 bases and J gave up 1 base, with 8 bases separating them. CDR3 sequence reads: CASSQQAGNTEAFF. The CDR3 nucleotides read TGCGCCAGCAGTCAACAGGCCGGGAACACTGAAGCTTTCTTT.

V and J are TRBV5-4 and TRBJ2-1, with 7 bases fitting TRBD2. The CDR3 covers 16 residues. Germline lookup yields CDR1 SGHNT and CDR2 YYREEE (reference sequence). After removal of 1 base from V and 2 bases from J, the junction contained 6 bases not matched to a gene. CDR3 sequence reads: CASSLWVGGTYNEQFF. In DNA, the CDR3 is TGTGCCAGCAGCTTGTGGGTGGGAGGGACCTACAATGAGCAGTTCTTC.

The CDR3 loop is CASSLYRQWRYEQYF. The CDR3 region has the DNA TGTGCCAGCAGCTTGTATAGGCAGTGGAGGTACGAGCAGTACTTC. The chain joins TRBV5-6 to TRBJ2-7; tentative D call: TRBD2 (5 bases). In germline, CDR1 is SGHDT, CDR2 YYEEEE. Trimming cost V 1 base and J 4 bases, with 15 bases left between them. There are 15 residues in the CDR3.

This sequence joins TRBV24-1 and TRBJ2-7; D perhaps matches TRBD2 (5 bases). Trimming left V 3 bases short and J 1 base short, with 12 bases between. Per the germline V gene, CDR1 is KGHDR and CDR2 is SFDVKD. The CDR3 runs 15 residues. CDR3 region: CATSDATGVSYEQYF. DNA for the CDR3: TGTGCCACCAGTGATGCAACCGGGGTATCCTACGAGCAGTACTTC.

The rearrangement links TRBV3-1 (or the pseudogene TRBV3-2) to TRBJ1-1; possibly TRBD1 for D (5 bases). The CDR3 is 14 amino acids. Deletions cut 2 bases from V and 4 bases from J, with 11 bases between. Germline V gene sequence: CDR1 LGHDT, CDR2 YNNKEL (reference sequence). CDR3 DNA sequence: TGTGCCAGCAGCCAACGAGGCGGGGGCACTGAAGCTTTCTTT. This translates into CASSQRGGGTEAFF.

CDR3 loop: CASSRRIITSGGTDTQYF. Here the CDR3 DNA reads TGTGCCAGCAGCCGGAGAATCATAACTAGCGGGGGCACAGATACGCAGTATTTT. V usage is TRBV5-4 and J usage is TRBJ2-3; 10 positions agree with TRBD2. The CDR3 loop spans 18 amino acids. Germline V gene data show CDR1 as SGHNT and CDR2 as YYREEE (reference sequence). V lost 4 bases to trimming and J lost 1 base; unmatched junction nucleotides: 12.

The chain has TRBV29-1 and TRBJ1-1; TRBD1 matches at 9 bases. CDR3 length: 15 residues. V was clipped by 0 bases and J by 11 bases; unmatched bases: 13. CDR1 is SQVTM, CDR2 ANQGSEA, per germline. The CDR3 DNA sequence: TGCAGCGTTGAAGATCAGACAGGGGGGACCTTTGGGGCTTTCTTT. The encoded protein is CSVEDQTGGTFGAFF. The full variable domain, completed using reference TRBV29-1 and TRBJ1-1, is SAVISQKPSRDICQRGTSLTIQCQVDSQVTMMFWYRQQPGQSLTLIATANQGSEATYESGFVIDKFPISRPNLTFSTLTVSNMSPEDSSIYLCSVEDQTGGTFGAFFGQGTRLTVV.

The chain uses TRBV10-2 and TRBJ1-5; D unresolved. CDR3 length equals 14 residues. Germline V gives CDR1 WSHSY, CDR2 SAAADI. V shed 6 bases and J shed 3 bases, with 12 bases lying between them. In DNA, the CDR3 is TGCGCCAGCAGCCTCGACCGACACAATCAGCCCCAGCATTTT. Encoded protein: CASSLDRHNQPQHF.

The genes are TRBV5-1 and TRBJ1-5; D might be TRBD1 (6 bases). This CDR3 spans 15 amino acids. Germline V gene data show CDR1 as SGHRS and CDR2 as YFSETQ. V was cut by 4 bases and J by 0 bases, with 11 bases left in between. The CDR3 bases are TGCGCCAGCAGCCAGACAGGAGATAGCAATCAGCCCCAGCATTTT. Protein product: CASSQTGDSNQPQHF.

The rearrangement uses TRBV5-1 and TRBJ2-1, with TRBD2 as a possible D gene (5 bases). CDR1 is SGHRS, CDR2 YFSETQ, per germline. This CDR3 region has 14 residues. Trimming took 4 bases from V and 8 from J, leaving 16 bases between them. CDR3 sequence (DNA): TGCGCCAGCAGCCCCGGGGAAGGGCGGGATGAGCAGTTCTTC. Its translation is CASSPGEGRDEQFF.

This chain joins TRBV30 and TRBJ2-7; 11 bases map to TRBD2. The CDR3 is 16 residues long. The V gene end was trimmed by 3 bases and the J gene end by 2 bases; junction bases not matched to a gene: 9. The germline V gene has CDR1 GTSNPN and CDR2 SVGIG (reference sequence). DNA of the CDR3: TGTGCCTGGAGAGGGACTAGCGGAAAGACTACCTACGAGCAGTACTTC. Translating it yields CAWRGTSGKTTYEQYF.

The chain couples TRBV2 to TRBJ1-2, with 9 bases lining up with TRBD1. With V trimmed by 7 bases and J by 8 bases, 8 bases remained unmatched. Germline-derived CDR1 and CDR2 are SNHLY and FYNNEI. The CDR3 covers 13 residues. CDR3: CASKVGTGHGYTF. The CDR3 DNA sequence: TGTGCCAGCAAAGTGGGGACAGGGCACGGCTACACCTTC.

This chain connects TRBV27 to TRBJ2-3, with D possibly TRBD2 on 5 matching bases. This CDR3 region has 16 residues. Deletions cut 5 bases from V and 1 base from J, with 16 bases between. CDR1 is MNHEY, CDR2 SMNVEV, per germline (reference sequence). CDR3 in DNA: TGTGCCAGCAGTAAGACGTGGACTGCCGGCACAGATACGCAGTATTTT. Residues: CASSKTWTAGTDTQYF.

This chain uses TRBV30 with TRBJ1-5, with 10 bases fitting TRBD1. The CDR3 has 15 amino acids. The junction had 9 bases not matched to a gene; V was cut back by 4 bases and J by 6 bases. Germline CDR1 and CDR2: GTSNPN and SVGIG (reference sequence). The CDR3 coding sequence is TGTGCCTGGAAGGGAGGGACAGGGGCAACTCAGCCCCAGCATTTT. Translation: CAWKGGTGATQPQHF.

J is TRBJ2-2 and V is TRBV30; 8 bases fit TRBD1. The length of the CDR3 is 17 residues. Germline assignment: CDR1 GTSNPN and CDR2 SVGIG (reference sequence). With 0 bases clipped from V and 5 bases from J, the junction kept 11 bases outside the gene matches. Here the CDR3 reads CAWSVVQGAIGTGELFF. As DNA, the CDR3 is TGTGCCTGGAGTGTAGTCCAGGGGGCGATCGGAACCGGGGAGCTGTTTTTT.

Note on this clone: Relative to the germline gene, one junction end is altered; a read error may explain this. CDR3 DNA sequence: TGTGCCAGCAGTAAAGCAGGGGAGGTCGATGAGCAGTTCTTC. Its translation: CASSKAGEVDEQFF. The J gene is TRBJ2-1, the V gene TRBV2; D might be TRBD1 or TRBD2, each matching 6 bases. This CDR3 has 14 amino acids. Germline CDR1 is SNHLY and CDR2 is FYNNEI.

The chain is built from TRBV2 and TRBJ2-7, with 7 bases matching TRBD2. Germline assignment: CDR1 SNHLY and CDR2 FYNNEI. V lost 6 bases to trimming and J lost 6 bases; unmatched junction nucleotides: 5. This CDR3 comprises 12 residues. The CDR3 coding sequence is TGTGCCAGCAGGCGGGAGTTCGGCGAGCAGTACGTC. Its protein is CASRREFGEQYV.

V gene TRBV7-9 combines with J gene TRBJ1-2; no firm D call. V was cut by 2 bases and J by 6 bases, with 10 bases left in between. There are 13 residues in the CDR3. Germline assignment: CDR1 SEHNR and CDR2 FQNEAQ (reference sequence). The CDR3 DNA reads TGTGCCAGCAGCTTATACCGAGGCCATGGCTACACCTTC. Protein product: CASSLYRGHGYTF.

The table lists this clone with a count of one. V and J are TRBV2 and TRBJ1-1, with 9 bases identical to TRBD1. The V gene end was trimmed by 6 bases and the J gene end by 1 base; junction bases not matched to a gene: 6. The CDR3 spans 15 residues. Germline V gives CDR1 SNHLY, CDR2 FYNNEI. The CDR3 here is CASSGNRGRNTEAFF. The CDR3 region has the DNA TGTGCCAGCAGCGGGAACAGGGGGCGGAACACTGAAGCTTTCTTT.

A single count supports this clone. This chain connects TRBV20-1 to TRBJ1-5, with unresolved D. CDR1 and CDR2 from the germline V gene are DFQATT and SNEGSKA (reference sequence). The CDR3 has 13 amino acids. V gave up 3 bases and J gave up 3 bases, with 9 bases separating them. This CDR3 reads CSASGQINQPQHF. The CDR3, as DNA: TGCAGTGCTAGTGGTCAGATCAATCAGCCCCAGCATTTT.